These T cell receptor beta chains were read from a single sample in a study of CD8 T cells in Susac syndrome. TCRdb re-analysed the immunoSEQ multiplex PCR reads in MiXCR, keeping a single row per CDR3 protein. The top ten clones hold around 0.25% of a sample with approximately 130,000 distinct CDR3 sequences, under 95% of them seen once. Sequencing was carried out using CD8+ T cells from PBMCs. Receptors originate from a human donor with multiple sclerosis. Both conserved end residues are part of each CDR3.

j_gene	v_gene	CDR3aa
TRBJ2-7	TRBV4-1	CASSQVGTGYEQYF
TRBJ1-3	TRBV7-9	CASSTSGTTNTIYF
TRBJ2-3	TRBV24-1	CATSDPKRGGLSTDTQYF
TRBJ2-2	TRBV24-1	CATSSSGDNTGELFF
TRBJ2-7	TRBV14	CASSPQTTYEQYF
TRBJ2-3	TRBV7-9	CASCTSAGAITDTQYF
TRBJ1-1	TRBV30	CAWSVGDNTEAFF
TRBJ1-2	TRBV25-1	CASSGGQNYGYTF
TRBJ1-1	TRBV27	CASSLSGILNTEAFF
TRBJ2-7	TRBV7-9	CASSPQRDRYEQYF
TRBJ2-2	TRBV6-4	CASCRGVELFF
TRBJ2-3	TRBV29-1	CSVGTSGRLGITDTQYF
TRBJ2-2	TRBV30	CERGGGFRELFF
TRBJ1-2	TRBV20-1	CSARGIHGYTF
TRBJ1-5	TRBV29-1	CSVVGPGGGNQPQHF
TRBJ2-7	TRBV27	CASTPTSGTNEQYF
TRBJ2-7	TRBV4-1	CASSPPGGEQYF
TRBJ2-4	TRBV27	CASRNSGVAKNIQYF
TRBJ2-7	TRBV6-6	CASSYSRDEQYF
TRBJ1-5	TRBV30	CAWSDSVDQPQHF
TRBJ2-1	TRBV29-1	CSVEDSVQGDEQFF
TRBJ1-1	TRBV5-1	CASSWAGTENTEAFF
TRBJ2-1	TRBV30	CAWSRLNDEQFF
TRBJ2-5	TRBV7-3	CASSLGVGDRGQETQYF
TRBJ2-3	TRBV24-1	CATSDSGTSGTWAGGDTQYF
TRBJ2-2	TRBV7-9	CASSLGSFDTGELFF
TRBJ2-7	TRBV4-3	CASSSFRNRVGEQYF
TRBJ2-2	TRBV7-9	CASSLLNTGELFF
TRBJ2-1	TRBV27	CASSLRAASYNEQFF
TRBJ2-7	TRBV3-1	CASSQDRDRAYF
TRBJ2-7	TRBV18	CASSSDYMGLAGYEQYF
TRBJ1-1	TRBV13	CASRKIGNGTEAFF
TRBJ2-6	TRBV27	CASSPTPSGANVLTF
TRBJ1-5	TRBV4-1	CASSQRDRDSNQPQHF
TRBJ2-7	TRBV19	CATSPNLLGEQYF
TRBJ1-1	TRBV4-1	CASSQGTVLEAFF
TRBJ2-5	TRBV7-9	CASSSRQGARETQYF
TRBJ1-1	TRBV6-6	CASIGTALEAFF
TRBJ2-7	TRBV19	CASSPGRLYEQYF
TRBJ2-3	TRBV11-2	CASSFLSGGPTDTQYF
TRBJ1-1	TRBV30	CAWRPRGRGNTEAFF
TRBJ2-3	TRBV10-3	CAISDGTSGSTDTQYF
TRBJ1-1	TRBV4-1	CASSPEPGMAEAFF
TRBJ2-7	TRBV27	CASSLKGSYEQYF
TRBJ1-1	TRBV29-1	CSVAGEAFF
TRBJ2-7	TRBV5-4	CASSPGLAESYEQYF
TRBJ2-7	TRBV12-5	CASGPMTGMSYEQYF
TRBJ1-2	TRBV7-8	CASNPGLSGAHLF